These 21 T cell receptor beta chains share one sample of origin, sequenced in a study of blood T cells in healthy people across ages (dated by TCRdb to the mid-2010s). Receptor libraries were prepared by 5' RACE. A second PCR of about 6 to 11 cycles was run with a J-beta primer mix and a sample-barcoded 5' primer. The public reads were reanalyzed by TCRdb: fastp trimming at Q25, MiXCR alignment, in-frame beta chains only. Duplicate CDR3 protein sequences are folded into a single record with the most common DNA and genes. This sample is represented by around 2 million distinct CDR3 sequences; 39% of them were singletons. Jointly, the top ten make up 20% to 25% of the sample. Sequenced input: blood. The source is a human donor in good health.

The chain has TRBV14 and TRBJ2-5; TRBD2 matches at 11 bases. V dropped 5 bases and J dropped 9; count of bases not matched to a gene: 11. Germline assignment: CDR1 SGHDN and CDR2 FVKESK. CDR3 length: 15 residues. The CDR3 sequence is CASSYTGTSGTAQYF. Written as DNA, the CDR3 is TGTGCCAGCAGCTATACCGGGACTAGCGGTACGGCCCAGTACTTC. The whole variable domain, filled in from reference TRBV14 and TRBJ2-5, reads EAGVTQFPSHSVIEKGQTVTLRCDPISGHDNLYWYRRVMGKEIKFLLHFVKESKQDESGMPNNRFLAERTGGTYSTLKVQPAELEDSGVYFCASSYTGTSGTAQYFGPGTRLLVL.

A remark on this clonotype: The junction differs from germline at one of its ends, possibly a read error. This chain uses TRBV10-3 with TRBJ2-3; a possible D gene is TRBD2 (6 bases). The CDR3 has 14 residues. Germline V gives CDR1 ENHRY, CDR2 SYGVKD. The CDR3 bases are TGTGCCATCATGGAGCGGGCGAACACAGATGCGCAGTATTTT. This translates into CAIMERANTDAQYF.

The sample holds a few counts of this clonotype. This sequence joins TRBV6-1 and TRBJ1-5; D gene unclear. Trimming cost V 5 bases and J 7 bases, with 12 bases left between them. The CDR3 sequence is 13 residues long. CDR1 is MNHNS and CDR2 is SASEGT in the germline V gene. The CDR3 here is CASSPQPRQPQHF. In nucleotides, the CDR3 is TGTGCCAGCAGTCCCCAACCCCGGCAGCCCCAGCATTTT.

The chain combines TRBV12-3 or TRBV12-4 with TRBJ2-1; 8 bases agree with TRBD1. J was trimmed by 6 bases and V by 5 bases; bases with no gene match: 6. CDR3 length: 14 residues. CDR3 coding DNA: TGTGCCAGCAGTACCCGGGACAGGCGCAATGAGCAGTTCTTC. This sequence encodes CASSTRDRRNEQFF.

The J gene is TRBJ2-1, the V gene TRBV7-2; tentatively, D is TRBD2 (7 bases). Trimming pared 5 bases from V and 5 bases from J, leaving 16 bases between. Per germline, CDR1 SGHTA and CDR2 FQGNSA. This CDR3 comprises 15 residues. In DNA form, the CDR3 reads TGTGCCAGCAGCATCCGGGGGGCCCATAACAATGAGCAGTTCTTC. It specifies CASSIRGAHNNEQFF.

The chain links TRBV5-6 to TRBJ2-1; the match to TRBD1 covers 8 bases. The J segment lost 7 bases and the V segment lost 0 bases, leaving 3 bases of the junction unmatched. This CDR3 has 14 residues. Germline V gene sequence: CDR1 SGHDT, CDR2 YYEEEE. Here the CDR3 DNA reads TGTGCCAGCAGCTTGGGGACAGGGATGAATGAGCAGTTCTTC. This codes for CASSLGTGMNEQFF.

The chain recombines TRBV20-1 with TRBJ1-4, with TRBD1 matching 7 bases. V trimming: 0 bases; J trimming: 4 bases; junction bases outside the gene matches: 8. CDR3 size: 16 residues. The V gene's germline CDR1 is DFQATT and CDR2 SNEGSKA (reference sequence). CDR3 loop: CSARELGQIINEKLFF. The CDR3 DNA follows: TGCAGTGCTAGAGAGTTGGGACAGATTATTAATGAAAAACTGTTTTTT.

With respect to this clonotype: A much larger clone differs by one base, so this may be a read error. The V call is TRBV12-3 or TRBV12-4, the J call TRBJ1-2; no definite D call. The CDR3 contains 14 residues. Trimming removed 4 bases from V and 6 bases from J, with 15 bases in between. The CDR3 loop reads CASSSSFNSDGYTF. The DNA for the CDR3 is TGTGCCAGCAGTTCAAGTTTCAATAGCGATGGCTACACCTTC.

This clonotype was seen a few times. This CDR3 reads CAISEPGQGGNQPQHF. CDR3 in DNA: TGTGCCATCAGTGAGCCCGGACAGGGAGGGAATCAGCCCCAGCATTTT. This sequence joins TRBV10-3 and TRBJ1-5, with 8 bases lining up with TRBD1. The CDR3 covers 16 residues. V shed 2 bases and J 4 bases; nucleotides not matched to a gene: 7. CDR1 is ENHRY and CDR2 is SYGVKD in the germline V gene.

This clonotype has just one count. The rearrangement links TRBV6-1 to TRBJ1-1, with D perhaps matching TRBD1 (5 bases). This CDR3 is built from 15 residues. Deletions cut 0 bases from V and 1 base from J, with 9 bases between. Germline CDR1 reads MNHNS; CDR2 reads SASEGT. The chain's CDR3 is CASSEAGGWNTEAFF. CDR3 DNA: TGTGCCAGCAGTGAAGCGGGGGGATGGAACACTGAAGCTTTCTTT.

The J gene is TRBJ1-2, the V gene TRBV12-3 or TRBV12-4; D ambiguous. The V and J ends lost 8 bases and 1 base respectively, with 11 bases between them. This CDR3 spans 13 amino acids. The CDR3 is CASGKGFNYGYTF. CDR3 DNA: TGTGCCAGCGGGAAGGGTTTTAACTATGGCTACACCTTC.

This clonotype showed up many times. This chain joins TRBV5-1 and TRBJ2-1; TRBD1 is a possible D gene (5 bases). The CDR3 is 15 amino acids. V lost 4 bases and J 4 bases, leaving 15 bases between the germline ends. The germline CDR1 and CDR2 sequences are SGHRS and YFSETQ. The CDR3 sequence: CASSPTAGQYNEQFF. CDR3 sequence (DNA): TGCGCCAGCAGCCCTACCGCAGGGCAATACAATGAGCAGTTCTTC. Using reference TRBV5-1 and TRBJ2-1 for the parts outside the CDR3, the full variable domain is KAGVTQTPRYLIKTRGQQVTLSCSPISGHRSVSWYQQTPGQGLQFLFEYFSETQRNKGNFPGRFSGRQFSNSRSEMNVSTLELGDSALYLCASSPTAGQYNEQFFGPGTRLTVL.

This clonotype appeared a few times. The chain has TRBV7-2 and TRBJ1-6, with D unresolved. V was trimmed by 5 bases and J by 7 bases, leaving 18 bases between them. Germline V lookup: CDR1 SGHTA, CDR2 FQGNSA. The CDR3 contains 16 residues. In nucleotides, the CDR3 is TGTGCCAGCAGCCCACGAGGAGGGCTGGGCAATTCACCCCTCCACTTT. Amino acids: CASSPRGGLGNSPLHF.

The chain is built from TRBV7-2 and TRBJ2-5; possible D gene TRBD2, 6 bases. The end of the DNA fits TRBJ2-7 better, so the J call may be wrong. This CDR3 spans 14 amino acids. Germline CDR1 reads SGHTA; CDR2 reads FQGNSA. The CDR3, as DNA: TGTGCCAGCAGCTTAGAGCGGGCCGCCTACGAGCAGTACTTC. It translates to CASSLERAAYEQYF.

This clonotype has more than one count but fewer than ten. V and J are TRBV6-1 and TRBJ2-6; D possibly corresponds to TRBD2 (6 bases). V gave up 10 bases and J gave up 2 bases, with 15 bases separating them. The CDR3 totals 15 residues. Germline values: CDR1 MNHNS, CDR2 SASEGT. In nucleotides, the CDR3 is TGTGCCACCATCCGGGGGTCGGCTGGGGCCAACGTCCTGACTTTC. It yields the protein CATIRGSAGANVLTF.

A word on this clonotype: The CDR3 end shows no conserved phenylalanine or tryptophan, and so a read error is likely. In nucleotides, the CDR3 is TGTGCCAGCTCACCGAGGGGGTGGCAGCCCCGCATGAACACTGAAGCTTTCTGT. Translated, it gives CASSPRGWQPRMNTEAFC. The chain combines TRBV18 with TRBJ1-1; D is possibly TRBD1 (6 bases). The V end lost 3 bases, the J end lost 0 bases, and 20 bases lay between the germline ends. This CDR3 comprises 18 residues. Germline CDR1 KGHSH, CDR2 LQKENI.

The rearrangement uses TRBV25-1 and TRBJ1-3; D gene unclear. CDR1 and CDR2 (germline): MGHDK, SYGVNS. Between the trimmed V and J ends, which lost 4 bases and 14 bases, there was a span of 12 bases. The CDR3 has 11 amino acids. CDR3 sequence reads: CASSGSSIVYF. CDR3 bases: TGTGCCAGCAGTGGCTCTTCGATAGTATATTTT. Drawing the rest from reference TRBV25-1 and TRBJ1-3, the complete variable domain is EADIYQTPRYLVIGTGKKITLECSQTMGHDKMYWYQQDPGMELHLIHYSYGVNSTEKGDLSSESTVSRIRTEHFPLTLESARPSHTSQYLCASSGSSIVYFGEGSWLTVV.

This clonotype was detected many times. The chain combines TRBV7-3 with TRBJ2-5; 8 bases line up with TRBD2. Germline CDR1 reads SGHTA; CDR2 reads FQGTGA. The CDR3 has 14 amino acids. V gave up 5 bases and J gave up 4 bases; unmatched junction bases: 6. CDR3 region: CASSPGLGGETQYF. The CDR3 nucleotides read TGTGCCAGCAGCCCGGGACTAGGGGGAGAGACCCAGTACTTC.

The sample holds a few counts of this clonotype. The rearrangement links TRBV7-2 to TRBJ2-1; 8 bases are a match to TRBD2. Germline V CDR1 and CDR2: SGHTA, FQGNSA. Unmatched junction bases numbered 9, after V lost 1 base and J lost 10 bases. This CDR3 has 15 residues. DNA for the CDR3: TGTGCCAGCAGCTTAGACCCGGGGACTAGGGTAGAGCAGTTCTTC. This gives the protein CASSLDPGTRVEQFF.

This chain links TRBV6-4 with TRBJ2-1; weak D call: TRBD1 (5 bases). The germline V and J ends were trimmed by 7 bases and 4 bases, with 14 bases remaining between them. CDR1 and CDR2 from the germline V gene are MRHNA and SNTAGT. The CDR3 is 14 amino acids. The CDR3 region is CASTSSSGYNEQFF. In DNA form, the CDR3 reads TGTGCCAGCACCTCATCTTCAGGGTACAATGAGCAGTTCTTC.

Many counts were recorded for this clonotype. V and J are TRBV6-5 and TRBJ2-7, with D uncertain. Trimming took off 6 bases at V and 5 bases at J, with 20 bases between the two ends. The CDR3 extends over 15 amino acids. CDR1 is MNHEY, CDR2 SVGAGI, per germline. CDR3 protein: CASSPLMATVDEQYF. In DNA form, the CDR3 reads TGTGCCAGCAGCCCCTTGATGGCGACGGTCGACGAGCAGTACTTC.